This TCR beta chain was profiled in a study of blood T cell repertoires in COVID-19 (TCRdb year 2020). Notes on the research overall: Collaborator samples came from the United States, Italy and Spain and covered acute and convalescent phases of COVID-19. The material from the prospective study consisted of cDNA or gDNA derived from T cells, B-cell-depleted T cells, or PBMCs. The dataset comprised deeply sampled blood TCRbeta repertoires from subjects exposed to, actively infected with, or recovered from COVID-19. The repertoires were released in a freely available public database meant as a resource for research on the immune response to SARS-CoV-2. The samples were drawn from two sources: the first 160 participants of the ongoing ImmuneRACE study, and 1,254 subjects contributed by 6 global collaborators. A de-identified subject ID, COVID-19 status, age in years and sex were almost always included in the sample metadata. Where HLA class I and class II types were available, the types were taken from metadata supplied by the sample provider, not from assay-based typing. What the authors observed across the whole study: Clinical and demographic metadata were provided uncurated, with the amount varying by source and participant.

The immunoSEQ Assay, a bias-controlled multiplex PCR, was used to amplify TCRbeta CDR3 regions from genomic DNA. The study's own analysis went as follows. The number of nucleated cells in each sample was estimated by amplification of reference gene primers within the assay. To quantify the absolute abundance of each unique TCRbeta CDR3 rearrangement, sequence reads were collapsed and filtered. Productive Simpson clonality was computed per sample as the square root of Simpson's diversity index over productive rearrangements. The clones in this table, taken by TCRdb from immuneACCESS, are in-frame only. Not every clone is retained; where verified, under half of the shortfall comes from an unresolved V gene, and the cause of the rest is unknown. That table furnishes V, J and clone size, whereas the DNA furnished D and trimming. The sample yields under 300,000 clones; approximately 91% were counted once. Under 3% of the sample is held by the ten biggest clonotypes.

In the prospective study, participants were 18 to 89 years old, resided in approximately 22 geographic areas of the United States, and were enrolled through a virtual design. In the prospective study, cohorts were assigned on the basis of participant-reported clinical history obtained from a screening survey and a study questionnaire. Mobile phlebotomists in the prospective study collected whole blood, serum and a nasopharyngeal or oropharyngeal swab from every participant. Over an approximately 2-month period, participants in the prospective study had the option of providing additional blood draws and questionnaires. Before DNA extraction, blood samples from the prospective study were shipped at room temperature or frozen. Inclusive of the bounding cysteine and phenylalanine, the CDR3 is 16 residues long. Only the CDR3 portion is preserved as DNA: 48 bases, with reading frame beginning at the first base. V loses 7 bases at its end and J loses 0 bases; junction bases beyond the gene matches: 11. The germline V gene provides CDR1 SNHLY and CDR2 FYNNEI.

Details on this clone: The antigen it binds to is not known. Per-nucleotide qualities are absent, and no much larger clonotype sits a single base away.

The chain is assembled from TRBV2 and TRBJ1-1; the central 7 bases match TRBD1. The origin of this receptor is a middle-aged woman with acute COVID-19. Sample: PBMCs or T cells enriched from blood (not recorded which). The nucleotides read TGTGCCAGCATCGGCACAGGGGCGGTAATGAACACTGAAGCTTTCTTT. Its protein product is CASIGTGAVMNTEAFF.